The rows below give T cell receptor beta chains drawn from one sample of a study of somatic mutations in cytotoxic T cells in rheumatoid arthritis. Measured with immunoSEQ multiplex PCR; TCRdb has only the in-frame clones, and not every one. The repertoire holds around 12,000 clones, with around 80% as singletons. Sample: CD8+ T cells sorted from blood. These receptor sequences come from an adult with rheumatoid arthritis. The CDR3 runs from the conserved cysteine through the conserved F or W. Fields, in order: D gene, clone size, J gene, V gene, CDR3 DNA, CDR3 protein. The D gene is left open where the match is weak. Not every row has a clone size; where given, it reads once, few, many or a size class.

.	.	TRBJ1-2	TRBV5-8	TGTGCCAGCAGCGATCATACCTATGGCTACACCTTC	CASSDHTYGYTF
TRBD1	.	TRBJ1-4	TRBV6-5	TGTGCCAGCAGCGAACAGGGGGGTGAAAAACTGTTTTTT	CASSEQGGEKLFF
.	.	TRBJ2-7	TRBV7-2	TGTGCCAGCAGCCTCACGGGGGAGGGGGCGTTCTACGAGCAGTACTTC	CASSLTGEGAFYEQYF
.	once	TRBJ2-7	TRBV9	TGTGCCAGCAGCGTGTCGGGGGAATCCTACGAGCAGTACTTC	CASSVSGESYEQYF
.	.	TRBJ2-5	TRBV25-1	TGTGCCACCAAGGACAGTCTACAAGAGACCCAGTACTTC	CATKDSLQETQYF
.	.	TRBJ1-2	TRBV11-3	TGTGCCAGCAGCTCGGGGAGGACCTATGGCTACACCTTC	CASSSGRTYGYTF
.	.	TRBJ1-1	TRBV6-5	TGTGCCAGCAGTACAGGGAGTCCTGAAGCTTTCTTT	CASSTGSPEAFF
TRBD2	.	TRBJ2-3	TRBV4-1	TGCGCCAGCAGCCTCACTAGCGGGGGGGCTCTCGCAGATACGCAGTATTTT	CASSLTSGGALADTQYF
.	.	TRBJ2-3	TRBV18	TGTGCCAGCTCACCGCCGGGACAATGGATAGGCACAGATACGCAGTATTTT	CASSPPGQWIGTDTQYF
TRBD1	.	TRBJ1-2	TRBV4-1	TGCGCCAGCAGCCAAGACAGGGGGACTAACTATGGCTACACCTTC	CASSQDRGTNYGYTF
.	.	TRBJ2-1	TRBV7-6	TGTGCCAGCAGCTTAGCTGGGTTCGGGAACAATGAGCAGTTCTTC	CASSLAGFGNNEQFF
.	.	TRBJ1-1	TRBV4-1	TGCGCCAGCAGCCTTACGGGGGACACTGAAGCTTTCTTT	CASSLTGDTEAFF
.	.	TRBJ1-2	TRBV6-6	TGTGCCAGCGCCCCCGGGGCCGACTACCATCTTCGCTACACCTTC	CASAPGADYHLRYTF
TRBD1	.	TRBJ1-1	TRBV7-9	TGTGCCAGCAGCCCAGGGGGTACTGAAGCTTTCTTT	CASSPGGTEAFF
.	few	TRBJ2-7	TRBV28	TGTGCCAGCAGGTCCTACGAGCAGTACTTC	CASRSYEQYF
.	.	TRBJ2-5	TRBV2	TGTGCCAGCAGCGGAACTTTCCGGGACTTCCTGTACTTC	CASSGTFRDFLYF
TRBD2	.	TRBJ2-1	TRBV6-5	TGTGCCAGCAGCCTAGGGGTTAGCGGGAATAATGAGCAGTTCTTC	CASSLGVSGNNEQFF
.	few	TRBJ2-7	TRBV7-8	TGTGCCAGCAGCCCAAGCTACGAGCAGTACTTC	CASSPSYEQYF
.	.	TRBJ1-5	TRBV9	TGTGCCAGCAGCTCAACCCCCGGGACACCGTATAGCAATCAGCCCCAGCATTTT	CASSSTPGTPYSNQPQHF
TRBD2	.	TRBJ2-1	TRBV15	TGTGCCACCAGCAGGTACCACCTAGCGGGAGAAAACAATGAGCAGTTCTTC	CATSRYHLAGENNEQFF
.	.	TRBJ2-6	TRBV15	TGTGCCACCAGCAGAGATACTGGGGCCAACGTCCTGACTTTC	CATSRDTGANVLTF
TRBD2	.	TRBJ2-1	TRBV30	TGTGCCTGGACTCGGGGGGTTGAGCAGTTCTTC	CAWTRGVEQFF
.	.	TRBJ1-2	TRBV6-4	TGTGCCAGCGGGGGGGGAAGGGGCGAGCTCACCTATGGCTACACCTTC	CASGGGRGELTYGYTF
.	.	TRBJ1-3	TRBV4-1	TGCGCCAGCAGCCTCCGGGGAAGTACCACTAGCTCTGGAAACACCATATATTTT	CASSLRGSTTSSGNTIYF
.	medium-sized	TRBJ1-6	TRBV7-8	TGTGCCAGCAGCTTAGCGCTCGGGGAGGTTAATTCACCCCTCCACTTT	CASSLALGEVNSPLHF
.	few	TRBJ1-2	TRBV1	TGCACCAGCAGCCAATATGGCTACACCTTC	CTSSQYGYTF
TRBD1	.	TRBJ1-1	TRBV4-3	TGCGCCAGCAGCCAGGCCACTGGGACAGTCCCGTGGGGGACTGAAGCTTTCTTT	CASSQATGTVPWGTEAFF
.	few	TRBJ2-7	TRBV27	TGTGCCAGCAGTCCCGGAGCGGTCTCCTACGAGCAGTACTTC	CASSPGAVSYEQYF
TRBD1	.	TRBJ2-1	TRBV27	TGTGCCAGCAGTTCCGTTTCACGACAGGGTCGGAATGAGCAGTTCTTC	CASSSVSRQGRNEQFF
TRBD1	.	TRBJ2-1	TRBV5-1	TGCGCCAGCAGCCTGAAATTGGACAGGATCGGTAGGCAGTTCTTC	CASSLKLDRIGRQFF
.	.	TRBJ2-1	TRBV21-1	TGTGCCAGCAGCCCCCGAGGACTAGTCTCCTACAATGAGCAGTTCTTC	CASSPRGLVSYNEQFF
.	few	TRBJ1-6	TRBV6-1	TGTGCCAGCAGTGAAAGGGGGGTCAACTATAATTCACCCCTCCACTTT	CASSERGVNYNSPLHF
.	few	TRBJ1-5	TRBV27	TGTGCCAGCAGTTTATGGGGGGGCGGTCAGCCCCAGCATTTT	CASSLWGGGQPQHF
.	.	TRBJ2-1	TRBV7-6	TGTGCCAGCAGCCGTTCCGGACCTGTTAATACCTACAATGAGCAGTTCTTC	CASSRSGPVNTYNEQFF
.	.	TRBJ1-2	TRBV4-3	TGCGCCAGCAGCCAAGATGTGGCCGGGTACGCTAACTATGGCTACACCTTC	CASSQDVAGYANYGYTF
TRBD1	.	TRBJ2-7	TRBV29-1	TGCAGCGTTGAGGCCCGACAGGGTCAGTACGAGCAGTACTTC	CSVEARQGQYEQYF
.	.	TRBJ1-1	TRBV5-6	TGTGCCAGCAGCCTCCCTGGCGAAACCGCCGAAGCTTTCTTT	CASSLPGETAEAFF
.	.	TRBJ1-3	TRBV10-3	TGTGCCATCAGTGTAAGAAGCTCTGGAAACACCATATATTTT	CAISVRSSGNTIYF
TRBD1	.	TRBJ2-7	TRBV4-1	TGCGCCAGCAGCCGAGCGGGGGACAGGGGGGTAGAGCAGTACTTC	CASSRAGDRGVEQYF
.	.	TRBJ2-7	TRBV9	TGTGCCAGCAGCGTAGGGGGGTCCTCCTACGAGCAGTACTTC	CASSVGGSSYEQYF
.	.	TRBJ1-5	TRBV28	TGTGCCAGCAGCCCGAGTTATAGCAATCAGCCCCAGCATTTT	CASSPSYSNQPQHF
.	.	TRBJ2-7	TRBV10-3	TGTGCCATCAGTGAGTCGTCCGGGACGAAAAGTTTC	CAISESSGTKSF
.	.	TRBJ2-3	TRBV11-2	TGTGCCAGCAGCTTTAGTGCGAGTGAAGCGCAGTATTTT	CASSFSASEAQYF
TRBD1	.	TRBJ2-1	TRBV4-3	TGCGCCAGCAGCCAGGAATTGCTGACAGGGGGGCCCTACAATGAGCAGTTCTTC	CASSQELLTGGPYNEQFF
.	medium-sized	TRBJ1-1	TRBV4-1	TGCGCCAGCAGCCAAGACGCGACTGAAGCTTTCTTT	CASSQDATEAFF
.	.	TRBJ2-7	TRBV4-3	TGCGCCAGCAGCCTAGGGGTAGCTATGTACGAGCAGTACTTC	CASSLGVAMYEQYF
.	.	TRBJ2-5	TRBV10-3	TGTGCCATCAGTGATATCTGGGGGAGAGAGACCCAGTACTTC	CAISDIWGRETQYF
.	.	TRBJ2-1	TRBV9	TGTGCCAGCAGCGTAGCTGGACAGAATGAGCAGTTCTTC	CASSVAGQNEQFF
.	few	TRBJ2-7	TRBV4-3	TGCGCCAGCAGTCCGGGGCAGTTTTACGAGCAGTACTTC	CASSPGQFYEQYF
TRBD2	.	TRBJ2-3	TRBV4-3	TGCGCCAGCAGCCAGTCGGTAGCGGGAGTCTCAGATACGCAGTATTTT	CASSQSVAGVSDTQYF
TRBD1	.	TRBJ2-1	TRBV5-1	TGCGCCAGCAGCTTCGAACAGGGGGCGAATGAGCAGTTCTTC	CASSFEQGANEQFF
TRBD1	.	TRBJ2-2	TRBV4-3	TGCGCCAGCAGCCAACACTGGACAGGGGGCTCGGCCGGGGAGCTGTTTTTT	CASSQHWTGGSAGELFF
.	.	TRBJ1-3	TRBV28	TGTGCCAGCAGTTTATCCCTCGGGGGTTCTGGAAACACCATATATTTT	CASSLSLGGSGNTIYF
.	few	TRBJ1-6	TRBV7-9	TGTGCCACCCGGGGCAGGGCGCCCGGGGAAGGTTTTATGCTCCACTTT	CATRGRAPGEGFMLHF
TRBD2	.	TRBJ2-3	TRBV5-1	TGCGCCAGCGCCGGGACTAGCGGGGTGAAGCTCCTTCTTGATACAGATACGCAGTATTTT	CASAGTSGVKLLLDTDTQYF
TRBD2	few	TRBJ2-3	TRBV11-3	TGTGCCAGCAGCTTAGACCGACTAGCGGCGGGCACAGATACGCAGTATTTT	CASSLDRLAAGTDTQYF
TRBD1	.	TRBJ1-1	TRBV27	TGTGCCAGCAGTTGGGGGACAGGGGGGAACACTGAAGCTTTCTTT	CASSWGTGGNTEAFF
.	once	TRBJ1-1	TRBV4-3	TGCGCCAGCAGACGTAACACTGAAGCTTTCTTT	CASRRNTEAFF
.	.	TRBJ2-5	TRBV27	TGTGCCAGCAGTTTTGGTCTGGGGGGTCGAGAGACCCAGTACTTC	CASSFGLGGRETQYF